This TCR beta chain comes out of a study of OX40 agonist ivuxolimab in advanced cancers. In the study overall: While on treatment, patients had intravenous ivuxolimab at 0.01 to 10 mg/kg every 2 weeks. Patients were over 65% male with ages roughly 20 to 85, mean roughly 64. About 40% of patients had received prior checkpoint inhibitor therapy. Partial responses were observed in three patients, of whom one had hepatocellular carcinoma and two had cutaneous melanoma.

This CDR3 has 12 amino acids. Looked up from germline, CDR1 is SGHNT and CDR2 is YENEEA. Trimming took off 5 bases at V and 2 bases at J, with 5 bases between the two ends. Libraries were prepared by immunoSEQ multiplex PCR; TCRdb keeps only in-frame clonotypes and omits some of them. The sample contains around 92,000 clones, roughly 93% of which appear only once. The specimen comprised CD4+ or CD8+ T cells sorted from blood, sampled in a trial of the OX40 agonist ivuxolimab. This receptor was identified in an adult with an advanced solid tumor such as melanoma, head and neck, liver or kidney cancer. The J gene is TRBJ2-3, the V gene TRBV11-3, with unresolved D. CDR3 coding DNA: TGTGCCAGCAGCGGGGTCACAGATACGCAGTATTTT. Its protein product is CASSGVTDTQYF.